These 23 T cell receptor beta chains originate from one sample sequenced in a study of blood T cell repertoires in COVID-19. TCRdb's table, derived via immunoSEQ multiplex PCR, lists solely in-frame clones and lacks some. The table lists about 170,000 clones, roughly 81% of them singletons. Sample: peripheral blood. Receptor source: a woman of 80 years or more with COVID-19, enrolled during active disease.

The V and J genes are TRBV9 and TRBJ2-7; 14 bases are shared with TRBD2. Germline V gene data show CDR1 as SGDLS and CDR2 as YYNGEE. This CDR3 is 18 amino acids long. Trimming cost V 6 bases and J 4 bases; bases outside gene matches: 15. The CDR3 bases are TGTGCCAGCACTCACATTATTTCCGGGACTAGCGGGAGATACGAGCAGTACTTC. Its protein is CASTHIISGTSGRYEQYF.

The rearrangement joins TRBV6-5 to TRBJ1-1, with D possibly matching TRBD1 (6 bases). This CDR3 spans 13 amino acids. V lost 7 bases to trimming and J lost 1 base, with 10 bases between them. In germline, CDR1 is MNHEY, CDR2 SVGAGI. CDR3 in DNA: TGTGCCAGCACCAGGGGTTGGAACACTGAAGCTTTCTTT. Translating it yields CASTRGWNTEAFF.

The V call is TRBV6-1, the J call TRBJ1-2; 7 nucleotides line up with TRBD1. In germline, CDR1 is MNHNS, CDR2 SASEGT. The CDR3 covers 16 residues. V lost 4 bases and J lost 4; bases outside the gene matches: 12. The CDR3 DNA reads as TGTGCCAGCAGTGCGACAGGGTCCGGGATCCCCTATGGCTACACCTTC. This codes for CASSATGSGIPYGYTF.

This clone was seen once. V and J are TRBV5-4 and TRBJ1-2; D remains unclear. Per the germline V gene, CDR1 is SGHNT and CDR2 is YYREEE (reference sequence). V was pared by 4 bases and J by 4 bases, with 11 bases between. This CDR3 is built from 13 residues. The CDR3 bases are TGTGCCAGCAGCCGTGGCTTCATCTATGGCTACACCTTC. This encodes CASSRGFIYGYTF. The full variable domain, its missing parts supplied by reference TRBV5-4 and TRBJ1-2, is ETGVTQSPTHLIKTRGQQVTLRCSSQSGHNTVSWYQQALGQGPQFIFQYYREEENGRGNFPPRFSGLQFPNYSSELNVNALELDDSALYLCASSRGFIYGYTFGSGTRLTVV.

The J gene is TRBJ2-1, the V gene TRBV14; 12 nucleotides line up with TRBD2. The V gene end was trimmed by 2 bases and the J gene end by 3 bases; junction bases not matched to a gene: 5. The CDR3 is 17 amino acids. Germline V gene sequence: CDR1 SGHDN, CDR2 FVKESK. This CDR3 is CASSQNAGLAGYNEQFF. The CDR3 coding sequence is TGTGCCAGCAGCCAAAACGCGGGACTAGCGGGCTACAATGAGCAGTTCTTC.

This chain joins TRBV5-4 and TRBJ2-5, with 12 bases that match TRBD1. V lost 6 bases and J lost 5; bases outside the gene matches: 8. Germline V gene lookup returns CDR1 SGHNT and CDR2 YYREEE (reference sequence). The CDR3 is made up of 15 amino acids. The CDR3: CASIRDRGLLETQYF. The CDR3 DNA is TGTGCCAGCATACGGGACAGGGGGCTGTTGGAGACCCAGTACTTC.

This chain uses TRBV12-2 with TRBJ2-7; the table's D gene call, TRBD1, was not cross checked with the DNA. TRBV12-2 counts as a pseudogene. This CDR3 is built from 18 residues. The CDR3 DNA reads as TGTGCAAGTCGCTTAGCCCCCCCGACAGGGGGAATTGCCTACGAGCAGTACTTC. This sequence encodes CASRLAPPTGGIAYEQYF.

The rearrangement links TRBV6-4 to TRBJ2-5, with D unresolved. The ends were cut back, 8 bases at V and 2 bases at J, with 6 bases in the middle. This CDR3 has 11 residues. Germline V gene lookup returns CDR1 MRHNA and CDR2 SNTAGT. In DNA form, the CDR3 reads TGTGCCAGCCAGAGGCAAGAGACCCAGTACTTC. It codes for CASQRQETQYF.

V usage is TRBV12-3 or TRBV12-4 and J usage is TRBJ2-2; D is unclear. This CDR3 is 12 amino acids long. V was pared by 3 bases and J by 7 bases, with 6 bases between. The CDR3 protein is CASSFYRGELFF. Written as DNA, the CDR3 is TGTGCCAGCAGTTTCTATCGCGGGGAGCTGTTTTTT.

The chain links TRBV2 to TRBJ2-1; the D is unclear. V lost 3 bases to trimming and J lost 3 bases, with 9 bases between them. Germline lookup yields CDR1 SNHLY and CDR2 FYNNEI. This CDR3 is built from 14 residues. CDR3 in DNA: TGTGCCAGCAGTGAGCAGGCCTTCTACAATGAGCAGTTCTTC. It encodes CASSEQAFYNEQFF.

The DNA for the CDR3 is TGTGCCATCAGTGACCTTGTTGACAGTGAAAAACTGTTTTTT. Translating gives CAISDLVDSEKLFF. This rearrangement joins TRBV10-3 to TRBJ1-4; perhaps TRBD1 as D (5 bases). With 3 bases removed from V and 7 bases from J, the gap between germline ends came to 12 bases. CDR3 length: 14 residues. Germline values: CDR1 ENHRY, CDR2 SYGVKD.

The chain carries TRBV7-2 and TRBJ2-3, with 8 positions matching TRBD2. V lost 5 bases to trimming and J lost 1 base; unmatched junction nucleotides: 5. The CDR3 spans 15 residues. Germline lookup yields CDR1 SGHTA and CDR2 FQGNSA. This CDR3 is CASSPRRGGTDTQYF. CDR3 nucleotide sequence: TGTGCCAGCAGCCCGCGGCGGGGGGGCACAGATACGCAGTATTTT.

The CDR3 DNA is TGCGCCAGCAGCTTGTCCGTGGCCGGGGAAAAACTGTTTTTT. Protein product: CASSLSVAGEKLFF. The chain is built from TRBV5-1 and TRBJ1-4; no clear D. The V and J ends lost 1 base and 8 bases respectively, with 12 bases between them. CDR3 size: 14 residues. The germline gives CDR1 SGHRS, CDR2 YFSETQ. Full variable domain (remainder filled in from reference TRBV5-1 and TRBJ1-4): KAGVTQTPRYLIKTRGQQVTLSCSPISGHRSVSWYQQTPGQGLQFLFEYFSETQRNKGNFPGRFSGRQFSNSRSEMNVSTLELGDSALYLCASSLSVAGEKLFFGSGTQLSVL.

The chain is built from TRBV6-5 and TRBJ1-6; 10 bases align to TRBD1. V gave up 7 bases and J gave up 6 bases; unmatched junction bases: 3. The CDR3 is made up of 14 amino acids. The V gene's germline CDR1 is MNHEY and CDR2 SVGAGI. The chain's CDR3 is CASTRDRGNSPLHF. The CDR3 DNA is TGTGCCAGCACGAGGGACAGGGGTAATTCACCCCTCCACTTT.

The chain employs TRBV7-2 and TRBJ1-2; D unclear. The germline gives CDR1 SGHTA, CDR2 FQGNSA. V lost 0 bases, J lost 4 bases, and 9 bases lay in between. The CDR3 covers 14 residues. The CDR3 protein is CASSLARQTYGYTF. The DNA for the CDR3 is TGTGCCAGCAGCTTAGCGCGGCAGACCTATGGCTACACCTTC.

The chain recombines TRBV20-1 with TRBJ1-1, with D maybe TRBD1 (5 bases). V was pared by 6 bases and J by 11 bases, with 16 bases between. CDR3 size: 11 residues. CDR1 is DFQATT, CDR2 SNEGSKA, per germline (reference sequence). The CDR3 spells CSARTPNRAFF. DNA for the CDR3: TGCAGTGCCCGAACTCCCAACAGGGCTTTCTTT.

The J gene is TRBJ2-1, the V gene TRBV19, with 7 bases identical to TRBD2. The CDR3 runs to 16 residues. J lost 2 bases, V lost 6 bases, and 10 bases had no gene match. Germline V gene data show CDR1 as LNHDA and CDR2 as SQIVND (reference sequence). CDR3 nucleotides: TGTGCCAGTAGCCGAGGGGCGGGGGTCCCCTACAATGAGCAGTTCTTC. Translating it yields CASSRGAGVPYNEQFF.

The chain uses TRBV5-8 and TRBJ2-1; 8 positions match TRBD2. V shed 2 bases, J shed 4 bases, and the junction held 5 bases outside the gene matches. The CDR3 is 15 amino acids. The germline V gene encodes CDR1 SGHTS and CDR2 YDEGEE. The CDR3 spells CASSLRLAIYNEQFF. The DNA for the CDR3 is TGTGCCAGCAGCTTAAGACTAGCGATTTACAATGAGCAGTTCTTC.

The chain employs TRBV28 and TRBJ1-5; no firm D call. This CDR3 is built from 14 residues. V lost 6 bases, J lost 2 bases, and 11 bases lay in between. The germline CDR1 and CDR2 sequences are MDHEN and SYDVKM. The chain's CDR3 is CASRGSGGNQPQHF. The DNA for the CDR3 is TGTGCCAGCAGAGGTTCGGGTGGCAATCAGCCCCAGCATTTT.

The CDR3 DNA reads TGCGCCAGCAGCCAAGCGGGAGCTAACGAGCAGTACTTC. This sequence encodes CASSQAGANEQYF. The chain joins TRBV5-1 to TRBJ2-7; 8 bases fit TRBD2. Germline V gives CDR1 SGHRS, CDR2 YFSETQ. V lost 4 bases to trimming and J lost 5 bases; unmatched junction nucleotides: 5. This CDR3 is 13 amino acids long.

V usage is TRBV28 and J usage is TRBJ2-7; 9 bases fit TRBD1. Trimming removed 5 bases from V and 3 bases from J; junction bases left unmatched: 11. The CDR3 has 16 amino acids. CDR1 MDHEN and CDR2 SYDVKM come from the germline V gene. The DNA of the CDR3 is TGTGCCAGCAGTATTACCCTAGGGACAGGGTTCTACGAGCAGTACTTC. Residues: CASSITLGTGFYEQYF.

The V gene is TRBV29-1, the J gene TRBJ2-2; D is unresolved. Germline V gene sequence: CDR1 SQVTM, CDR2 ANQGSEA. V lost 4 bases and J 1 base, leaving 4 bases between the germline ends. The CDR3 is 12 residues long. Here the CDR3 reads CSVVRNTGELFF. The CDR3 DNA reads TGCAGCGTTGTTAGGAACACCGGGGAGCTGTTTTTT.

The chain links TRBV5-1 to TRBJ2-3; D gene unclear. Trimming took off 0 bases at V and 5 bases at J, with 4 bases between the two ends. In germline, CDR1 is SGHRS, CDR2 YFSETQ. The CDR3 runs 12 residues. The CDR3 here is CASSLVVDTQYF. As DNA, the CDR3 is TGCGCCAGCAGCTTGGTAGTAGATACGCAGTATTTT.